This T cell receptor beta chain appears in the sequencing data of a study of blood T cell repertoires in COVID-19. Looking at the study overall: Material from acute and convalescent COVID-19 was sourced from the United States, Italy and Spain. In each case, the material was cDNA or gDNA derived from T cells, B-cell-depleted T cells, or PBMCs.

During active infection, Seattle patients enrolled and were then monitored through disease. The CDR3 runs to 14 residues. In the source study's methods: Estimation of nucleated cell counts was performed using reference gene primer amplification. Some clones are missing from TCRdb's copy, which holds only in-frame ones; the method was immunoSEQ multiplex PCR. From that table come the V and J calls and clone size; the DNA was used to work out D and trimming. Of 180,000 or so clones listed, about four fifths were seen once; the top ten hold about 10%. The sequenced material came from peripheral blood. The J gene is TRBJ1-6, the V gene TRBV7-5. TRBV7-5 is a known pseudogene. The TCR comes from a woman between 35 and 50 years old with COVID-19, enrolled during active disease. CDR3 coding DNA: TGTGTCAGAAGCCCAAGGGAGGTGAATTCACCCCTCCACTTT. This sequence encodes CVRSPREVNSPLHF.